The 18 T cell receptor beta chains reported below all come from one sample, sequenced in a study of blood T cell repertoires in COVID-19. Using immunoSEQ multiplex PCR, the repertoire was profiled, and TCRdb retains in-frame clones only, with some absent. Of a few hundred thousand clones listed, 80% to 85% were seen once; the top ten hold 5%. The sequencing input was PBMCs or T cells enriched from blood (not recorded which). Receptors were obtained from a man aged 40-50 years who had been exposed to COVID-19.

V is TRBV3-1 (or the pseudogene TRBV3-2) and J is TRBJ2-5; 15 nucleotides line up with TRBD2. The CDR3 has 16 amino acids. Trimming at V came to 3 bases and at J to 5 bases, leaving 4 bases not matched to a gene. The germline CDR1 and CDR2 sequences are LGHDT and YNNKEL (reference sequence). CDR3 protein: CASSQTGTSGRETQYF. The DNA for the CDR3 is TGTGCCAGCAGCCAGACCGGGACTAGCGGGAGGGAGACCCAGTACTTC.

The CDR3 is CASSQERTAGELFF. CDR3 nucleotides: TGCGCCAGCAGCCAAGAAAGGACTGCCGGGGAGCTGTTTTTT. The J gene is TRBJ2-2, the V gene TRBV4-1, with D perhaps TRBD2 (5 bases). The length of the CDR3 is 14 residues. CDR1 is MGHRA, CDR2 YSYEKL, per germline. The V end lost 0 bases, the J end lost 6 bases, and 8 bases lay between the germline ends.

The rearrangement uses TRBV27 and TRBJ1-1; D gene uncertain. CDR1 and CDR2 (germline): MNHEY, SMNVEV (reference sequence). This CDR3 contains 10 residues. The CDR3 DNA reads as TGTGTCCACTCGGACACTGAAGCTTTCTTT. Translation gives CVHSDTEAFF.

This chain uses TRBV28 with TRBJ2-3; 7 bases agree with TRBD2. V shed 3 bases, J shed 4 bases, and the junction held 7 bases outside the gene matches. Germline V lookup: CDR1 MDHEN, CDR2 SYDVKM. This CDR3 has 15 residues. The CDR3 loop is CASSLGGSFADTQYF. DNA of the CDR3: TGTGCCAGCAGTTTGGGCGGGAGCTTCGCAGATACGCAGTATTTT.

V and J are TRBV28 and TRBJ1-3; D may be TRBD1 (6 bases). Germline assignment: CDR1 MDHEN and CDR2 SYDVKM. Trimming took 5 bases from V and 3 from J, leaving 14 bases between them. The CDR3 has 15 residues. The CDR3 here is CASSPTGTLGNTIYF. The CDR3 coding sequence is TGTGCCAGCAGTCCAACAGGGACCCTTGGAAACACCATATATTTT. Drawing the rest from reference TRBV28 and TRBJ1-3, the complete variable domain is DVKVTQSSRYLVKRTGEKVFLECVQDMDHENMFWYRQDPGLGLRLIYFSYDVKMKEKGDIPEGYSVSREKKERFSLILESASTNQTSMYLCASSPTGTLGNTIYFGEGSWLTVV.

The J gene is TRBJ2-7, the V gene TRBV30, with 7 positions matching TRBD2. The CDR3 length is 14 residues. The germline gives CDR1 GTSNPN, CDR2 SVGIG (reference sequence). The V segment lost 1 base and the J segment 6 bases; nucleotides outside the gene matches: 9. The CDR3 bases are TGTGCCTGGAGTGGCGGGAGAATTAGTCGCGAGCAGTACTTC. Residues: CAWSGGRISREQYF.

CDR3 sequence reads: CAWRGEQGGSPLHF. The CDR3 DNA reads TGTGCCTGGCGGGGGGAACAGGGGGGTTCACCCCTCCACTTT. The genes are TRBV30 and TRBJ1-6, with TRBD1 matching 8 bases. Germline V lookup: CDR1 GTSNPN, CDR2 SVGIG (reference sequence). The CDR3 runs 14 residues. V dropped 5 bases and J dropped 9; count of bases not matched to a gene: 9.

The chain has TRBV6-4 and TRBJ2-1; 7 bases align to TRBD2. Germline assignment: CDR1 MRHNA and CDR2 SNTAGT. The junction had 7 bases not matched to a gene; V was cut back by 2 bases and J by 6 bases. The CDR3 has 15 amino acids. The CDR3 region is CASSDGKRGFNEQFF. DNA of the CDR3: TGTGCCAGCAGTGACGGTAAGCGGGGATTCAATGAGCAGTTCTTC.

V usage is TRBV5-1 and J usage is TRBJ1-1; 10 nucleotides align to TRBD1. This CDR3 has 15 amino acids. Unmatched junction bases numbered 8, after V lost 3 bases and J lost 6 bases. CDR1 is SGHRS and CDR2 is YFSETQ in the germline V gene. The CDR3 sequence: CASSSYQTGGSEAFF. CDR3 DNA: TGCGCCAGCAGCTCTTATCAGACAGGGGGCTCTGAAGCTTTCTTT.

The chain carries TRBV5-1 and TRBJ1-1; D is uncertain. V gave up 2 bases and J gave up 1 base, with 9 bases separating them. The CDR3 is 14 amino acids. Germline V gene data show CDR1 as SGHRS and CDR2 as YFSETQ. The CDR3: CASSFPEGNTEAFF. CDR3 sequence (DNA): TGCGCCAGCAGCTTCCCGGAGGGGAACACTGAAGCTTTCTTT.

This chain uses TRBV7-9 with TRBJ1-1; no definite D call. Trimming took off 6 bases at V and 3 bases at J, with 11 bases between the two ends. The length of the CDR3 is 13 residues. The germline V gene encodes CDR1 SEHNR and CDR2 FQNEAQ (reference sequence). The CDR3: CASRKGVYTEAFF. Written as DNA, the CDR3 is TGTGCCAGCAGGAAAGGAGTTTACACTGAAGCTTTCTTT.

The chain employs TRBV11-2 and TRBJ2-7; the D is unclear. The CDR3 is made up of 13 amino acids. Germline V gene data show CDR1 as SGHAT and CDR2 as FQNNGV. For the CDR3, the DNA is TGTGCTACCCGGAGTGTGGTCTACGTCAAGCAGTACTTC. It translates to CATRSVVYVKQYF.

The chain links TRBV4-1 to TRBJ2-7; a weak D match, TRBD2 (6 bases). The germline V gene encodes CDR1 MGHRA and CDR2 YSYEKL. This CDR3 region has 14 residues. Trimming took off 0 bases at V and 2 bases at J, with 8 bases between the two ends. The CDR3 bases are TGCGCCAGCAGCCAAGACGGGAGAACCTACGAGCAGTACTTC. It translates to CASSQDGRTYEQYF.

The V gene is TRBV19, the J gene TRBJ2-7; a weak D match, TRBD2 (5 bases). Deletions cut 7 bases from V and 2 bases from J, with 15 bases between. The CDR3 loop spans 14 amino acids. CDR1 is LNHDA, CDR2 SQIVND, per germline (reference sequence). The CDR3 bases are TGTGCCAGTACTCCGACGCGAGGGCCCTACGAGCAGTACTTC. The encoded protein is CASTPTRGPYEQYF.

About this clone itself: Its ends do not fully match the called genes, so a read error is possible. The V gene is TRBV7-7, the J gene TRBJ2-5; TRBD2 agrees at 10 bases. Germline CDR1 reads SSHAT; CDR2 reads FNYEAQ (reference sequence). The CDR3 has 17 amino acids. This CDR3 is CASSPVPSGGLQETQYF. The CDR3 DNA reads TGTGCTAGCAGCCCAGTCCCTAGCGGGGGCCTGCAAGAGACCCAGTACTTC.

This clone was detected only once. The genes are TRBV20-1 and TRBJ2-1; TRBD2 is a possible D gene (6 bases). Trimming pared 5 bases from V and 9 bases from J, leaving 11 bases between. Germline values: CDR1 DFQATT, CDR2 SNEGSKA (reference sequence). The CDR3 spans 11 residues. The CDR3 region has the DNA TGCAGTGCTTTTCAAGCGGGTGAGCAGTTCTTC. This codes for CSAFQAGEQFF.

The rearrangement links TRBV14 to TRBJ2-7; D unclear. Trimming pared 1 base from V and 0 bases from J, leaving 13 bases between. This CDR3 has 16 residues. Germline CDR1 and CDR2: SGHDN and FVKESK. For the CDR3, the DNA is TGTGCCAGCAGCCAAGTCTCCTCTAGACGCTCCTACGAGCAGTACTTC. It specifies CASSQVSSRRSYEQYF.

The chain recombines TRBV10-3 with TRBJ2-3, with 9 bases identical to TRBD2. The V and J ends lost 10 bases and 14 bases, in that order; junction bases with no gene match: 19. Germline V gene data show CDR1 as ENHRY and CDR2 as SYGVKD. There are 14 residues in the CDR3. The chain's CDR3 is CATHPSSGNMSPYF. As DNA, the CDR3 is TGTGCCACCCACCCTTCTAGCGGGAACATGTCCCCGTATTTT.